This TCR beta chain comes out of a study of shared clonotypes between healthy human individuals. The germline gives CDR1 MDHEN, CDR2 SYDVKM. The CDR3 is 15 amino acids. V shed 5 bases and J 5 bases; nucleotides not matched to a gene: 8. The assay was immunoSEQ multiplex PCR, and TCRdb's table has in-frame clones only and misses some. The sample gives 2 million to 3 million clones, over 85% of which show up once; around 0.14% is in the top ten. Sequenced sample: naive CD4+ T cells sorted from blood. Subset given: CD45RA+ positively selected. This TCR was sampled from a man in his late teens or twenties in good health. This rearrangement joins TRBV28 to TRBJ2-4, with TRBD1 identical over 8 bases. CDR3 coding DNA: TGTGCCAGCAGTCGGGACAGGAATAGACAAAACATTCAGTACTTC. This sequence encodes CASSRDRNRQNIQYF.